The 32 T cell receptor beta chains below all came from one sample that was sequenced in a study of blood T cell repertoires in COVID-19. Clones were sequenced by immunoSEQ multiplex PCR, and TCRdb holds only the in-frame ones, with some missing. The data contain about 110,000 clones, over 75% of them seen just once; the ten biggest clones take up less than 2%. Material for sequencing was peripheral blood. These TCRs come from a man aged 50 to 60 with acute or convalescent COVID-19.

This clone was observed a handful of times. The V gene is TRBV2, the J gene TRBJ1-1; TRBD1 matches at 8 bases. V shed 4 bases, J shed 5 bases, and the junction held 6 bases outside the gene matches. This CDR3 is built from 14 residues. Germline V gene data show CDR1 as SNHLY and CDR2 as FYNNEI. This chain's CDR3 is CASSGAGGRTEAFF. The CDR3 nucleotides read TGTGCCAGCAGTGGTGCAGGGGGCAGGACTGAAGCTTTCTTT.

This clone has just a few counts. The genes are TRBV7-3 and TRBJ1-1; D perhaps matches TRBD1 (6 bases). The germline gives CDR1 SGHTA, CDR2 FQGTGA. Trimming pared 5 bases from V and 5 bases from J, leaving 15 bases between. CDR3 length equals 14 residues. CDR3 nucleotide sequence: TGTGCCAGCAGCGAACAGGGTGGAGGAACTGAAGCTTTCTTT. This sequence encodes CASSEQGGGTEAFF.

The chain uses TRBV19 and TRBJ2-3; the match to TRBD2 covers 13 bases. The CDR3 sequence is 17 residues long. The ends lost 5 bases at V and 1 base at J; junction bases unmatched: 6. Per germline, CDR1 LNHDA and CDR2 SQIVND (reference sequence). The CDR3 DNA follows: TGTGCCAGTAGTGTCCCCGGACTAGCGGGGGGCACAGATACGCAGTATTTT. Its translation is CASSVPGLAGGTDTQYF.

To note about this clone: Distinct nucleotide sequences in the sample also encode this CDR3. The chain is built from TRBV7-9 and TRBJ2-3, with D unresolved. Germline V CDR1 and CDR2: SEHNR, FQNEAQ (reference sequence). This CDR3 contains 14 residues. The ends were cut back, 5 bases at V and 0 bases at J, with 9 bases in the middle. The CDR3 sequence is CASSPSTSTDTQYF. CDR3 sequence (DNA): TGTGCCAGCAGCCCTTCGACAAGCACAGATACGCAGTATTTT.

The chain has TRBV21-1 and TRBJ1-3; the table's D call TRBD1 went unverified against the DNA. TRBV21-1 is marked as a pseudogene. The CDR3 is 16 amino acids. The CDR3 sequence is CASSRDRAYSGNTIYF. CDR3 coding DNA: TGTGCCAGCAGCCGGGACAGAGCTTACTCTGGAAACACCATATATTTT.

The CDR3 loop is CAWEREAGNYGYTF. CDR3 in DNA: TGTGCCTGGGAGAGGGAGGCAGGGAACTATGGCTACACCTTC. The chain recombines TRBV30 with TRBJ1-2; D perhaps matches TRBD1 (5 bases). Germline-derived CDR1 and CDR2 are GTSNPN and SVGIG (reference sequence). This CDR3 has 14 residues. Trimming removed 5 bases from V and 2 bases from J, with 15 bases in between.

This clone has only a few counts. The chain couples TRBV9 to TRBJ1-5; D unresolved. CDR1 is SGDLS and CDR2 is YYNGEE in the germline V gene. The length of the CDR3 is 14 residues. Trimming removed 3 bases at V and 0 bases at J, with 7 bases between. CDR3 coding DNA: TGTGCCAGCAGCGCCCAGGATAGCAATCAGCCCCAGCATTTT. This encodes CASSAQDSNQPQHF.

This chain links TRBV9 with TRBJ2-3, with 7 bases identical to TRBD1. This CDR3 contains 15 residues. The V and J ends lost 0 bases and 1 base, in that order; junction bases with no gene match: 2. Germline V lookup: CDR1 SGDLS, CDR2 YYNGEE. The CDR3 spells CASSVGQGGTDTQYF. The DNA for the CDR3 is TGTGCCAGCAGCGTAGGGCAGGGGGGCACAGATACGCAGTATTTT.

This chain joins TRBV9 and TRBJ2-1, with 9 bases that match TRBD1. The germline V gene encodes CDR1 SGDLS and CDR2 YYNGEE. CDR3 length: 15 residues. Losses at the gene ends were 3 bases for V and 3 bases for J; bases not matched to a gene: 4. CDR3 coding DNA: TGTGCCAGCAGCGGGACAGGGGAATACTACAATGAGCAGTTCTTC. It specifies CASSGTGEYYNEQFF.

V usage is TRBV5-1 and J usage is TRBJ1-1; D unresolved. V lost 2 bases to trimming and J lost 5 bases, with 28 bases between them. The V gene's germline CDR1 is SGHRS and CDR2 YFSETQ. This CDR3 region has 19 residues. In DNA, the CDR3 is TGCGCCAGCAGCTTTTCATCATCCACCGGGGTAACGTCCCGGACTGAAGCTTTCTTT. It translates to CASSFSSSTGVTSRTEAFF.

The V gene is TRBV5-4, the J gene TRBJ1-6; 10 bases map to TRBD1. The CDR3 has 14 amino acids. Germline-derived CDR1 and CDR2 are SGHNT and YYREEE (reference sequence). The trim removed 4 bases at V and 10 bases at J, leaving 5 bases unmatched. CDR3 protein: CASSPGQGLSPLHF. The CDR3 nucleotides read TGTGCCAGCAGCCCGGGACAGGGGCTCTCACCCCTCCACTTT.

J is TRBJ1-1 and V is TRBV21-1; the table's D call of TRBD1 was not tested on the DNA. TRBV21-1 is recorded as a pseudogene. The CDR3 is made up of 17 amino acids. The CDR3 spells CASSKEGVRGQGTEAFF. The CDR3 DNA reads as TGTGCCAGCAGCAAAGAAGGGGTCAGGGGGCAGGGCACTGAAGCTTTCTTT.

The DNA of the CDR3 is TGTGCCAGCAGTTACTCCCCCCAGGGTGGGGATACGCAGTATTTT. It translates to CASSYSPQGGDTQYF. V usage is TRBV6-2 or TRBV6-3 and J usage is TRBJ2-3; D perhaps matches TRBD1 (5 bases). The CDR3 has 15 residues. Trimming removed 0 bases at V and 6 bases at J, with 13 bases between. Per germline, CDR1 MNHEY and CDR2 SVGEGT.

The CDR3 sequence: CASSPSGQGGSPLHF. Written as DNA, the CDR3 is TGTGCCAGCAGCCCATCGGGGCAGGGAGGTTCACCCCTCCACTTT. The chain couples TRBV7-3 to TRBJ1-6; D is perhaps TRBD1 (5 bases). This CDR3 has 15 residues. Trimming shortened V by 5 bases and J by 9 bases, and 17 bases separated the two germline ends. CDR1 SGHTA and CDR2 FQGTGA come from the germline V gene.

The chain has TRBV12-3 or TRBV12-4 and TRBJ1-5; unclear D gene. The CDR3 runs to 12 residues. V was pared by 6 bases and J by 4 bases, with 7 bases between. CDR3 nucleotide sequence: TGTGCCAGCAGCTACGGGAATCAGCCCCAGCATTTT. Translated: CASSYGNQPQHF.

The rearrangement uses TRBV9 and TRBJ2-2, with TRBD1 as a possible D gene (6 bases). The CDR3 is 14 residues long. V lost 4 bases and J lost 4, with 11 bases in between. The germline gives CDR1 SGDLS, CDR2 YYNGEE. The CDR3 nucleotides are TGTGCCAGCAGCTTCTCAGGGGCCACCGGGGAGCTGTTTTTT. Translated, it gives CASSFSGATGELFF.

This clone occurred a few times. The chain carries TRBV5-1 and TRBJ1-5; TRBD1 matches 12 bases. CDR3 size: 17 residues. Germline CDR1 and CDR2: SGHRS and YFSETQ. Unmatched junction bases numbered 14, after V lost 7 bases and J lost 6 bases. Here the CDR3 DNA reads TGCGCCAGCCCGATAATCCGGGACAGGGGGCCTGTTCAGCCCCAGCATTTT. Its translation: CASPIIRDRGPVQPQHF.

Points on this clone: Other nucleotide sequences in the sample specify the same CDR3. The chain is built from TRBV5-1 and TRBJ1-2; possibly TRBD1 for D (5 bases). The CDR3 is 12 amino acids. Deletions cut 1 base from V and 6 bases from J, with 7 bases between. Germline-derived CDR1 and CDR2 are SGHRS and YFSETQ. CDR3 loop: CASSLSGNGYTF. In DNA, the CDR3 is TGCGCCAGCAGCTTGTCAGGGAATGGCTACACCTTC.

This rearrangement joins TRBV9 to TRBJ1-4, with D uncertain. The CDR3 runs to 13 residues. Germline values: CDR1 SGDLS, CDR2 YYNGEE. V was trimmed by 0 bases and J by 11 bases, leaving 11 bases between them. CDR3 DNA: TGTGCCAGCAGCGTAGGCGCCCTGAATAAACTGTTTTTT. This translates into CASSVGALNKLFF.

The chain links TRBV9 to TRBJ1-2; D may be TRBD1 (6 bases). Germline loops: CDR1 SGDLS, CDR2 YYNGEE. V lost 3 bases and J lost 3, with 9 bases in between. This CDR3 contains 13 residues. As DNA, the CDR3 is TGTGCCAGCAGCGCCCGGACAGACTATGGCTACACCTTC. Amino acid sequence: CASSARTDYGYTF.

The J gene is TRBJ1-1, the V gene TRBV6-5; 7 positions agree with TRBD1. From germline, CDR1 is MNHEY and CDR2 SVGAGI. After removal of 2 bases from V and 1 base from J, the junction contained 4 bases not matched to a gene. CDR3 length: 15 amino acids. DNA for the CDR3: TGTGCCAGCAGTTACGCCTGGACAGGGAACACTGAAGCTTTCTTT. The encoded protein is CASSYAWTGNTEAFF.

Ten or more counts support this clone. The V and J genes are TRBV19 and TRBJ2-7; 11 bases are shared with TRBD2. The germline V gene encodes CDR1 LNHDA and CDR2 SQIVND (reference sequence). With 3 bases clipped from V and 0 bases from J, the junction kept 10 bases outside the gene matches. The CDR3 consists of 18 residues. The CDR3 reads CASSMESSGGTSSYEQYF. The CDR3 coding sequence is TGTGCCAGTAGTATGGAGTCTAGCGGGGGGACCAGCTCCTACGAGCAGTACTTC. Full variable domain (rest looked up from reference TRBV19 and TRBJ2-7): DGGITQSPKYLFRKEGQNVTLSCEQNLNHDAMYWYRQDPGQGLRLIYYSQIVNDFQKGDIAEGYSVSREKKESFPLTVTSAQKNPTAFYLCASSMESSGGTSSYEQYFGPGTRLTVT.

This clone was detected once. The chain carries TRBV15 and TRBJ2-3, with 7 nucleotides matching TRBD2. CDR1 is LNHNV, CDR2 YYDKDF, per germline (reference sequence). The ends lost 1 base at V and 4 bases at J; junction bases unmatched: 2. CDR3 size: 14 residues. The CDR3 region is CATSRVLAADTQYF. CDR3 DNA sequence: TGTGCCACCAGCAGAGTGCTAGCGGCAGATACGCAGTATTTT. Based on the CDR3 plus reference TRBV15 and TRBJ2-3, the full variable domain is DAMVIQNPRYQVTQFGKPVTLSCSQTLNHNVMYWYQQKSSQAPKLLFHYYDKDFNNEADTPDNFQSRRPNTSFCFLDIRSPGLGDTAMYLCATSRVLAADTQYFGPGTRLTVL.

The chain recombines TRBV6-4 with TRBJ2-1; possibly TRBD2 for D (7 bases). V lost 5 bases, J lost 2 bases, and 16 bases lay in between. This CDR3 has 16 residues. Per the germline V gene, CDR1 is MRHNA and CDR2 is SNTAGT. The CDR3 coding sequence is TGTGCCAGCAGTCTCAGGGGCGGGGGTCCCTACAATGAGCAGTTCTTC. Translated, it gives CASSLRGGGPYNEQFF.

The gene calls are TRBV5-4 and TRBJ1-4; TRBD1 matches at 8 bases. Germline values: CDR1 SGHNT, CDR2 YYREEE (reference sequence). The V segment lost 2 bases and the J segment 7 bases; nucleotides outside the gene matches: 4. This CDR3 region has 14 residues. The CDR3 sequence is CASSFDRGGEKLFF. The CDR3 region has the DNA TGTGCCAGCAGCTTTGACAGGGGTGGTGAAAAACTGTTTTTT.

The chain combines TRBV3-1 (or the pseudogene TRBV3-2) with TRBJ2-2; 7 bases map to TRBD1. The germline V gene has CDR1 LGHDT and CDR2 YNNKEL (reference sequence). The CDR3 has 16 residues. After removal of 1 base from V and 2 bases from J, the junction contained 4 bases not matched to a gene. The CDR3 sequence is CASSQGQGHNTGELFF. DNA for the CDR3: TGTGCCAGCAGCCAAGGACAGGGACACAACACCGGGGAGCTGTTTTTT.

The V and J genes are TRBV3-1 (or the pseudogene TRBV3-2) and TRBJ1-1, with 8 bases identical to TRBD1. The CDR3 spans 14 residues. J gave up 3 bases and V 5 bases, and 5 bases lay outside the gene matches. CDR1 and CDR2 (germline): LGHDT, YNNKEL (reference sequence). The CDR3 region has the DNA TGTGCCAGCAGCGAGGACAGGGCTCACACTGAAGCTTTCTTT. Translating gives CASSEDRAHTEAFF.

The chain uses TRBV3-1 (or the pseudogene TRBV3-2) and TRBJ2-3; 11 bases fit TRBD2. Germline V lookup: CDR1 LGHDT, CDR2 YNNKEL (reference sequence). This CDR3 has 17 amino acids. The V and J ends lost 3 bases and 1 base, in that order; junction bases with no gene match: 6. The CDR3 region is CASSHTKTSGGTDTQYF. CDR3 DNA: TGTGCCAGCAGCCACACTAAGACTAGCGGGGGCACAGATACGCAGTATTTT.

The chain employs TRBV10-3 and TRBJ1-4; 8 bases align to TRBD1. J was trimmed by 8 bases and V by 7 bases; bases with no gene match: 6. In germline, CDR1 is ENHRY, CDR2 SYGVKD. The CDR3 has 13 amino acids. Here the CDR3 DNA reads TGTGCCATCAAAGCAGGGGGCGAAGAAAAACTGTTTTTT. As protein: CAIKAGGEEKLFF.

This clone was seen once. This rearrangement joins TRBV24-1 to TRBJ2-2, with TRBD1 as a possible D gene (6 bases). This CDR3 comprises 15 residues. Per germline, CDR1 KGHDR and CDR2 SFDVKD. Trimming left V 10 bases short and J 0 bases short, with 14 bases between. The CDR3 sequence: CATSTGIANTGELFF. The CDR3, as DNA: TGTGCCACATCAACAGGGATAGCGAACACCGGGGAGCTGTTTTTT.

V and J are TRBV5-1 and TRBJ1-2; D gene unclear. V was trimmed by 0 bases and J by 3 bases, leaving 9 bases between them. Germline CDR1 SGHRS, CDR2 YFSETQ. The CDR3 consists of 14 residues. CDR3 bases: TGCGCCAGCAGCTTGGCCGTGGGAGACTATGGCTACACCTTC. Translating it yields CASSLAVGDYGYTF.

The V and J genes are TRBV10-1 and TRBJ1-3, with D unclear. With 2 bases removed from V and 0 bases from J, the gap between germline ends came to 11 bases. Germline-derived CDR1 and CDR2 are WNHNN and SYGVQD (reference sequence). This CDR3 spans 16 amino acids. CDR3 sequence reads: CASSEHRGYSGNTIYF. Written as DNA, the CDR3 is TGCGCCAGCAGTGAGCATCGCGGATACTCTGGAAACACCATATATTTT.